This entry features one T cell receptor beta chain sequence. This specimen belongs to a study of blood T cell repertoires in COVID-19. Overall study context: COVID-19 samples from acute and convalescent phases originated in the United States, Italy and Spain. Nucleic acid was either cDNA or gDNA, and it came from T cells, B-cell-depleted T cells, or PBMCs.

The CDR3 spans 16 residues. The V gene's germline CDR1 is LNHDA and CDR2 SQIVND (reference sequence). With 4 bases clipped from V and 0 bases from J, the junction kept 2 bases outside the gene matches. In the authors' methods: Nucleated cell number was recorded as an estimate derived from reference gene primer amplification. TCRdb's table, derived via immunoSEQ multiplex PCR, lists solely in-frame clones and lacks some. V and J calls and clone size are as listed in that table; D and trimming were resolved from the DNA. The data hold fewer than 100,000 clones, with 70% to 90% observed a single time. The receptor was derived from a man between 65 and 80 years old with acute or convalescent COVID-19. V gene TRBV19 combines with J gene TRBJ2-6, with 8 bases that match TRBD1. The sequencing sample was made of peripheral blood. The CDR3 sequence is CASSRGQASGANVLTF. CDR3 coding DNA: TGTGCCAGTAGTAGGGGACAGGCCTCTGGGGCCAACGTCCTGACTTTC. Complete variable domain (other parts from reference TRBV19 and TRBJ2-6): DGGITQSPKYLFRKEGQNVTLSCEQNLNHDAMYWYRQDPGQGLRLIYYSQIVNDFQKGDIAEGYSVSREKKESFPLTVTSAQKNPTAFYLCASSRGQASGANVLTFGAGSRLTVL.